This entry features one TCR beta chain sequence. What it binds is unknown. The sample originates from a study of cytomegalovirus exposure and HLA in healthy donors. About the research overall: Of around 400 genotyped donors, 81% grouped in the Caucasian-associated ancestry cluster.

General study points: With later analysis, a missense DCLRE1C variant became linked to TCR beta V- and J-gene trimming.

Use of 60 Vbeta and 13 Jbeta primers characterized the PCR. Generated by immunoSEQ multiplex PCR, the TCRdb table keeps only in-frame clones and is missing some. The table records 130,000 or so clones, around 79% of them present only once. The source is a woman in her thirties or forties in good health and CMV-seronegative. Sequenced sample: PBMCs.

The CDR3, as DNA: TGCGCCAGCAGCTTGGAACCCCCCGGGAACTCCTACGAGCAGTACTTC. Translating gives CASSLEPPGNSYEQYF. The chain has TRBV5-1 and TRBJ2-7, with a possible D match to TRBD2 (5 bases). CDR3 length: 16 amino acids. V dropped 0 bases and J dropped 0 bases, with 13 bases sitting between them. CDR1 and CDR2 from the germline V gene are SGHRS and YFSETQ.